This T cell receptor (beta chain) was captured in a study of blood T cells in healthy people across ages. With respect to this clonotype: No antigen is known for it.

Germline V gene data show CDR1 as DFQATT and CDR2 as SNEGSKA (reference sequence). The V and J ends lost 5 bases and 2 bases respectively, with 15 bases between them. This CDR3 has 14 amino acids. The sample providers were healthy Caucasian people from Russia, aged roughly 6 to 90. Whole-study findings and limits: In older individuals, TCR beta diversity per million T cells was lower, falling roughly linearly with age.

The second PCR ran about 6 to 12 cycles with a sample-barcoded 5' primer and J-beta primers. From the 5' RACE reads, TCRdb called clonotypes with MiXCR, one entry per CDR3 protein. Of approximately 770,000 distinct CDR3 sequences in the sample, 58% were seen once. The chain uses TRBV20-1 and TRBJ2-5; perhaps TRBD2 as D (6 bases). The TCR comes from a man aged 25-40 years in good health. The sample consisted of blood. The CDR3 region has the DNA TGCAGTGCTCCCTCTAATGGGGGGCAAGAGACCCAGTACTTC. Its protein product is CSAPSNGGQETQYF.